This passage covers 30 T cell receptor beta chains from one sample sequenced in a study of T cells in Graves' hyperthyroidism and ophthalmopathy. Template material for amplifying TCR beta CDR3 regions consisted of RNA transcripts. RT-PCR in the first round (using the HTBI primer set) targeted the TCR CDR3. TCRdb re-analysed the multiplex PCR reads in MiXCR, keeping a single row per CDR3 protein. The repertoire holds about 420,000 distinct CDR3 sequences, with roughly 13% as singletons. Sequencing input: blood. The receptor source for this set is a woman aged 18-29 years with Graves' hyperthyroidism.

This clonotype has ten or more counts. V is TRBV19 and J is TRBJ2-1; perhaps TRBD2 as D (6 bases). Trimming took 3 bases from V and 5 from J, leaving 17 bases between them. Looked up from germline, CDR1 is LNHDA and CDR2 is SQIVND (reference sequence). There are 16 residues in the CDR3. The CDR3 loop is CASSITSRGKNNEQFF. CDR3 sequence (DNA): TGTGCCAGTAGTATTACTAGCCGCGGTAAAAACAATGAGCAGTTCTTC.

The sample holds many counts of this clonotype. This chain links TRBV3-1 with TRBJ2-1, with D perhaps given as TRBD1 or TRBD2 (5 bases each). CDR1 and CDR2 (germline): LGHDT, YNNKEL (reference sequence). The length of the CDR3 is 15 residues. Deletions cut 1 base from V and 2 bases from J, with 9 bases between. CDR3 sequence (DNA): TGTGCCAGCAGCCAAGTACCGGGACCCTACAATGAGCAGTTCTTC. It yields the protein CASSQVPGPYNEQFF.

This clonotype occurred a few times. The CDR3 protein is CAWRPKPGWAGELFF. CDR3 DNA: TGTGCCTGGAGACCCAAGCCGGGATGGGCCGGGGAGCTGTTTTTT. The V call is TRBV30, the J call TRBJ2-2; a possible D gene is TRBD2 (5 bases). This CDR3 contains 15 residues. Trimming took 3 bases from V and 6 from J, leaving 17 bases between them. The V gene's germline CDR1 is GTSNPN and CDR2 SVGIG (reference sequence).

Ten or more counts support this clonotype. The chain joins TRBV2 to TRBJ2-7; no clear D gene. The CDR3 loop spans 13 amino acids. Trimming removed 4 bases at V and 2 bases at J, with 9 bases between. In germline, CDR1 is SNHLY, CDR2 FYNNEI. This chain's CDR3 is CASSVDGAYEQYF. The CDR3 nucleotides read TGTGCCAGCAGTGTCGACGGAGCCTACGAGCAGTACTTC.

This clonotype was counted ten times or more. This chain uses TRBV28 with TRBJ1-1; tentative D call: TRBD1 (5 bases). This CDR3 region has 13 residues. Germline loops: CDR1 MDHEN, CDR2 SYDVKM. Between the trimmed V and J ends, which lost 3 bases and 2 bases, there was a span of 7 bases. The CDR3 nucleotides are TGTGCCAGCAGTTTGGACATAAACACTGAAGCTTTCTTT. This translates into CASSLDINTEAFF.

Many counts were recorded for this clonotype. The genes are TRBV12-3 or TRBV12-4 and TRBJ1-1; perhaps TRBD1 as D (5 bases). The CDR3 has 13 residues. V was cut by 4 bases and J by 7 bases, with 13 bases left in between. The CDR3 protein is CASSSMGPIEAFF. DNA of the CDR3: TGTGCCAGCAGTTCAATGGGACCCATTGAAGCTTTCTTT.

This clonotype appeared many times. V usage is TRBV13 and J usage is TRBJ2-1, with 11 bases that match TRBD2. The CDR3 is 15 amino acids. J lost 7 bases, V lost 3 bases, and 5 bases had no gene match. Germline V gene sequence: CDR1 PRHDT, CDR2 FYEKMQ (reference sequence). The CDR3 DNA is TGTGCCAGCAGCTTGACTAGCGGGGCATCAAATGAGCAGTTCTTC. Residues: CASSLTSGASNEQFF.

This clonotype occurred many times. This chain links TRBV11-2 with TRBJ2-5, with unresolved D. The CDR3 contains 14 residues. In germline, CDR1 is SGHAT, CDR2 FQNNGV. The V end was cut by 5 bases, the J end by 5 bases, with 15 bases between. DNA for the CDR3: TGTGCCAGCAGCGCAAGACTGGCGTGGGAGACCCAGTACTTC. This codes for CASSARLAWETQYF. Drawing the rest from reference TRBV11-2 and TRBJ2-5, the complete variable domain is EAGVAQSPRYKIIEKRQSVAFWCNPISGHATLYWYQQILGQGPKLLIQFQNNGVVDDSQLPKDRFSAERLKGVDSTLKIQPAKLEDSAVYLCASSARLAWETQYFGPGTRLLVL.

The table lists this clonotype with a few counts. This sequence joins TRBV6-2 or TRBV6-3 and TRBJ2-4; TRBD2 is a possible D gene (5 bases). The CDR3 spans 15 residues. Germline-derived CDR1 and CDR2 are MNHEY and SVGEGT. The V gene lost 4 bases and the J gene lost 0 bases, with 10 bases spanning the gap. The CDR3 loop is CASSSLDLAKNIQYF. CDR3 DNA: TGTGCCAGCAGTTCACTAGACCTAGCCAAAAACATTCAGTACTTC.

This clonotype was seen ten or more times. The chain recombines TRBV30 with TRBJ2-3, with no clear D. The CDR3 sequence is 16 residues long. V was trimmed by 2 bases and J by 4 bases, leaving 19 bases between them. Per the germline V gene, CDR1 is GTSNPN and CDR2 is SVGIG (reference sequence). The CDR3, as DNA: TGTGCCTGGAGTAGTGCCCAGACTCGATTTCCAGATACGCAGTATTTT. It is translated as CAWSSAQTRFPDTQYF.

This clonotype was observed at least ten times. This rearrangement joins TRBV15 to TRBJ1-5, with D uncertain. Germline values: CDR1 LNHNV, CDR2 YYDKDF (reference sequence). The CDR3 length is 16 residues. V lost 3 bases, J lost 0 bases, and 12 bases lay in between. In DNA form, the CDR3 reads TGTGCCACCAGCAGCGAACGAATCTATAGCAATCAGCCCCAGCATTTT. It yields the protein CATSSERIYSNQPQHF.

The rearrangement links TRBV4-1 to TRBJ2-2; no reliable D call. The CDR3 has 15 residues. The V gene lost 4 bases and the J gene lost 1 base, with 10 bases spanning the gap. CDR1 MGHRA and CDR2 YSYEKL come from the germline V gene. CDR3 residues: CASSRRGWNTGELFF. CDR3 nucleotides: TGCGCCAGCAGCCGCCGTGGGTGGAACACCGGGGAGCTGTTTTTT.

At least ten counts were recorded for this clonotype. The rearrangement links TRBV7-2 to TRBJ2-7; maybe TRBD2 (6 bases). Trimming removed 2 bases at V and 4 bases at J, with 18 bases between. The V gene's germline CDR1 is SGHTA and CDR2 FQGNSA. This CDR3 has 16 amino acids. The CDR3 spells CASSLIGSGPPYEQYF. CDR3 DNA: TGTGCCAGCAGCTTAATTGGTAGCGGCCCGCCTTACGAGCAGTACTTC.

In regard to this clonotype: With a much larger clone just one base away, this may be a read error. CDR3 sequence reads: CASSQGRGGYTQYF. The DNA of the CDR3 is TGTGCCAGCAGCCAGGGACGGGGGGGATATACGCAGTATTTT. This rearrangement joins TRBV11-2 to TRBJ2-3, with 8 bases fitting TRBD2. Germline V gene sequence: CDR1 SGHAT, CDR2 FQNNGV. The CDR3 runs 14 residues. J gave up 7 bases and V 5 bases, and 8 bases lay outside the gene matches. The full variable domain, with the rest looked up from reference TRBV11-2 and TRBJ2-3, is EAGVAQSPRYKIIEKRQSVAFWCNPISGHATLYWYQQILGQGPKLLIQFQNNGVVDDSQLPKDRFSAERLKGVDSTLKIQPAKLEDSAVYLCASSQGRGGYTQYFGPGTRLTVL.

This clonotype has at least ten counts. The rearrangement links TRBV7-2 to TRBJ2-7, with D possibly matching TRBD2 (6 bases). The V gene's germline CDR1 is SGHTA and CDR2 FQGNSA. With 0 bases removed from V and 1 base from J, the gap between germline ends came to 10 bases. This CDR3 is 15 amino acids long. The DNA for the CDR3 is TGTGCCAGCAGCTTAGCGGTTGGAGGGTCCTACGAGCAGTACTTC. Translation gives CASSLAVGGSYEQYF.

This clonotype was counted at least ten times. CDR3 loop: CASSPRDRSNYGYTF. DNA of the CDR3: TGTGCCAGCAGCCCCCGGGACCGGTCTAACTATGGCTACACCTTC. The chain is built from TRBV7-9 and TRBJ1-2, with a possible D match to TRBD1 (5 bases). Germline V CDR1 and CDR2: SEHNR, FQNEAQ (reference sequence). The ends were cut back, 5 bases at V and 0 bases at J, with 13 bases in the middle. The CDR3 runs to 15 residues. Full variable domain (remainder filled in from reference TRBV7-9 and TRBJ1-2): DTGVSQNPRHKITKRGQNVTFRCDPISEHNRLYWYRQTLGQGPEFLTYFQNEAQLEKSRLLSDRFSAERPKGSFSTLEIQRTEQGDSAMYLCASSPRDRSNYGYTFGSGTRLTVV.

Regarding this clonotype: This may be a read error, as it is one base from a much larger clone. The rearrangement links TRBV20-1 to TRBJ2-7; D may be TRBD2 (5 bases). The CDR3 has 12 residues. Looked up from germline, CDR1 is DFQATT and CDR2 is SNEGSKA (reference sequence). The CDR3 spells CSTSVARDEQYF. CDR3 sequence (DNA): TGCAGTACTAGTGTCGCGCGGGACGAGCAGTACTTC.

In this sample, this clonotype turned up many times. This chain links TRBV30 with TRBJ2-6; D remains unclear. The V gene lost 0 bases and the J gene lost 1 base, with 7 bases spanning the gap. Germline V CDR1 and CDR2: GTSNPN, SVGIG (reference sequence). The CDR3 is made up of 15 amino acids. The CDR3 reads CAWSVSVSGANVLTF. The CDR3 nucleotides are TGTGCCTGGAGTGTTTCGGTTTCTGGGGCCAACGTCCTGACTTTC.

Here the CDR3 reads CASSPAVGRLRPSYEQYF. The CDR3 bases are TGTGCCAGCAGCCCGGCGGTCGGACGCTTACGACCCTCCTACGAGCAGTACTTC. The chain carries TRBV7-9 and TRBJ2-7; D unresolved. There are 18 residues in the CDR3. CDR1 and CDR2 (germline): SEHNR, FQNEAQ (reference sequence). With 5 bases removed from V and 0 bases from J, the gap between germline ends came to 23 bases. Drawing the rest from reference TRBV7-9 and TRBJ2-7, the complete variable domain is DTGVSQNPRHKITKRGQNVTFRCDPISEHNRLYWYRQTLGQGPEFLTYFQNEAQLEKSRLLSDRFSAERPKGSFSTLEIQRTEQGDSAMYLCASSPAVGRLRPSYEQYFGPGTRLTVT.

Concerning this clonotype: This may be a read error: a much more frequent sequence differs by one nucleotide. This rearrangement joins TRBV6-4 to TRBJ1-1; TRBD1 matches 8 bases. This CDR3 spans 16 amino acids. Germline-derived CDR1 and CDR2 are MRHNA and SNTAGT. The CDR3: CAGSPTTGGMNTEAFF. The CDR3 DNA reads TGTGCCGGCAGTCCAACAACAGGGGGAATGAACACTGAAGCTTTCTTT.

Ten or more counts support this clonotype. V usage is TRBV4-1 and J usage is TRBJ1-5; TRBD1 is a possible D gene (6 bases). Germline V lookup: CDR1 MGHRA, CDR2 YSYEKL. The CDR3 loop spans 15 amino acids. V gave up 3 bases and J gave up 6 bases, with 15 bases separating them. CDR3 nucleotide sequence: TGCGCCAGCAGCCAGGGTACAGGGTTTGGTCAGCCCCAGCATTTT. Protein: CASSQGTGFGQPQHF.

This clonotype was found many times. The chain links TRBV6-1 to TRBJ2-3; 11 bases fit TRBD2. Germline V gene lookup returns CDR1 MNHNS and CDR2 SASEGT. The CDR3 extends over 15 amino acids. V shed 6 bases and J 1 base; nucleotides not matched to a gene: 3. The chain's CDR3 is CASSQLAGGTDTQYF. CDR3 sequence (DNA): TGTGCCAGCAGCCAACTAGCGGGAGGCACAGATACGCAGTATTTT.

V usage is TRBV14 and J usage is TRBJ2-7, with D possibly called TRBD1 or TRBD2 (6 bases each). The CDR3 sequence is 14 residues long. The ends were cut back, 4 bases at V and 1 base at J, with 11 bases in the middle. CDR1 and CDR2 from the germline V gene are SGHDN and FVKESK. For the CDR3, the DNA is TGTGCCAGCAGCCCCGGGGGCAGGTCCTACGAGCAGTACTTC. Residues: CASSPGGRSYEQYF.

Many counts were recorded for this clonotype. The chain couples TRBV28 to TRBJ1-2; D unresolved. The CDR3 spans 17 residues. With 6 bases removed from V and 0 bases from J, the gap between germline ends came to 20 bases. CDR1 and CDR2 (germline): MDHEN, SYDVKM. CDR3 DNA sequence: TGTGCCAGCAGATCCTCGGCGGCAGAGCGATCTAACTATGGCTACACCTTC. Protein: CASRSSAAERSNYGYTF.

The gene calls are TRBV6-1 and TRBJ2-1; D is unresolved. The ends were cut back, 4 bases at V and 2 bases at J, with 12 bases in the middle. This CDR3 is 15 amino acids long. Germline V lookup: CDR1 MNHNS, CDR2 SASEGT. As DNA, the CDR3 is TGTGCCAGCAGTGGTGGGCAGGCAGCCTACAATGAGCAGTTCTTC. This sequence encodes CASSGGQAAYNEQFF.

The rearrangement uses TRBV4-2 and TRBJ1-4, with D possibly TRBD1 on 6 matching bases. Trimming stripped 3 bases from V and 5 bases from J, with 10 bases between. Germline CDR1 reads LGHNA; CDR2 reads YNFKEQ. CDR3 length equals 14 residues. CDR3 region: CASSQDSKNEKLFF. CDR3 nucleotides: TGTGCCAGCAGCCAGGACAGTAAGAATGAAAAACTGTTTTTT.

This chain links TRBV7-9 with TRBJ2-2, with TRBD1 as a possible D gene (6 bases). CDR1 is SEHNR, CDR2 FQNEAQ, per germline (reference sequence). V was pared by 2 bases and J by 6 bases, with 13 bases between. This CDR3 comprises 15 residues. CDR3 in amino acids: CASSLLPTGSGELFF. The CDR3, as DNA: TGTGCCAGCAGCTTACTACCGACAGGTTCCGGGGAGCTGTTTTTT.

V usage is TRBV4-1 and J usage is TRBJ2-3; 10 bases map to TRBD2. Germline CDR1 and CDR2: MGHRA and YSYEKL. With 1 base clipped from V and 4 bases from J, the junction kept 5 bases outside the gene matches. This CDR3 region has 16 residues. This CDR3 is CASSQGLSGRSDTQYF. CDR3 bases: TGCGCCAGCAGCCAAGGGCTTAGCGGGAGGTCAGATACGCAGTATTTT.

This clonotype has just a few counts. The chain combines TRBV5-1 with TRBJ2-2, with a weak D call TRBD1 (6 bases). V lost 4 bases to trimming and J lost 5 bases, with 24 bases between them. In germline, CDR1 is SGHRS, CDR2 YFSETQ. This CDR3 contains 18 residues. CDR3 nucleotide sequence: TGCGCCAGCAGCCCGATCAGGACAGAGGCAGGTGGGACCGGGGAGCTGTTTTTT. Its protein product is CASSPIRTEAGGTGELFF.

This clonotype has a handful of counts. This rearrangement joins TRBV4-1 to TRBJ2-2; D possibly uses TRBD1 or TRBD2 (5 bases each). V lost 0 bases and J lost 5, with 19 bases in between. CDR3 length: 18 residues. Germline loops: CDR1 MGHRA, CDR2 YSYEKL. In nucleotides, the CDR3 is TGCGCCAGCAGCCAAGAAGGTGGGGACGGACGTTGGACCGGGGAGCTGTTTTTT. This codes for CASSQEGGDGRWTGELFF.